Below are 10 T cell receptor beta chains sequenced from a single sample in a study of cytomegalovirus exposure and HLA in healthy donors. Primers: 60 Vbeta forward and 13 Jbeta reverse. Using immunoSEQ multiplex PCR, the repertoire was profiled, and TCRdb retains in-frame clones only, with some absent. The table includes about 98,000 clones, approximately 78% detected once. Sequenced input: PBMCs. Receptor source: a middle-aged man in good health and CMV-seronegative.

Worth noting for this clone: Other nucleotide sequences from this sample produce the same CDR3. The V gene is TRBV9, the J gene TRBJ2-1, with 7 bases lining up with TRBD2. With 0 bases clipped from V and 3 bases from J, the junction kept 3 bases outside the gene matches. This CDR3 has 15 amino acids. Germline V gene lookup returns CDR1 SGDLS and CDR2 YYNGEE. The CDR3 here is CASSVGGGGYNEQFF. The CDR3 DNA reads as TGTGCCAGCAGCGTAGGGGGCGGGGGCTACAATGAGCAGTTCTTC.

This clone was counted between two and nine times. CDR3 residues: CASSEVRGNYGYTF. For the CDR3, the DNA is TGTGCCAGCAGTGAAGTACGGGGGAACTATGGCTACACCTTC. The chain couples TRBV6-1 to TRBJ1-2; perhaps TRBD1 as D (5 bases). V lost 1 base, J lost 2 bases, and 8 bases lay in between. CDR3 length: 14 residues. CDR1 and CDR2 (germline): MNHNS, SASEGT.

The rearrangement uses TRBV5-6 and TRBJ2-7; 10 bases line up with TRBD2. Germline CDR1 reads SGHDT; CDR2 reads YYEEEE. Unmatched junction bases numbered 8, after V lost 4 bases and J lost 7 bases. This CDR3 has 14 amino acids. The CDR3 protein is CASSPPGLAWEQYF. In DNA form, the CDR3 reads TGTGCCAGCAGCCCACCGGGACTAGCGTGGGAGCAGTACTTC. Filled out from reference TRBV5-6 and TRBJ2-7, the complete variable domain reads DAGVTQSPTHLIKTRGQQVTLRCSPKSGHDTVSWYQQALGQGPQFIFQYYEEEERQRGNFPDRFSGHQFPNYSSELNVNALLLGDSALYLCASSPPGLAWEQYFGPGTRLTVT.

This clone occurred a few times. The V gene is TRBV10-3, the J gene TRBJ2-6, with TRBD1 as a possible D gene (5 bases). The V end was cut by 6 bases, the J end by 0 bases, with 9 bases between. In germline, CDR1 is ENHRY, CDR2 SYGVKD. This CDR3 spans 15 amino acids. The CDR3 is CAISTGFSGANVLTF. DNA for the CDR3: TGTGCCATCAGCACAGGCTTCTCTGGGGCCAACGTCCTGACTTTC.

This clone was observed a few times. The rearrangement joins TRBV6-6 to TRBJ1-2; D call uncertain. Per the germline V gene, CDR1 is MNHNY and CDR2 is SVGAGI (reference sequence). The CDR3 runs 11 residues. With 8 bases removed from V and 7 bases from J, the gap between germline ends came to 11 bases. The DNA of the CDR3 is TGTGCCAGCTGGGTCACGGGTGGCTACACCTTC. Translating gives CASWVTGGYTF.

The chain links TRBV10-2 to TRBJ1-2, with D possibly being TRBD1 (5 bases). V was trimmed by 4 bases and J by 5 bases, leaving 14 bases between them. Germline CDR1 WSHSY, CDR2 SAAADI. This CDR3 region has 14 residues. CDR3 coding DNA: TGCGCCAGCAGTGGAAACGGGGGGGGGTATGGCTACACCTTC. This sequence encodes CASSGNGGGYGYTF.

V and J are TRBV6-4 and TRBJ2-1; TRBD2 aligns across 12 bases. V gave up 6 bases and J gave up 6 bases; unmatched junction bases: 6. Germline loops: CDR1 MRHNA, CDR2 SNTAGT. The length of the CDR3 is 15 residues. CDR3 protein: CASSYTSGGRNEQFF. CDR3 sequence (DNA): TGTGCCAGCAGCTATACTAGCGGGGGGCGCAATGAGCAGTTCTTC.

The rearrangement links TRBV2 to TRBJ2-2, with 9 bases fitting TRBD1. Losses at the gene ends were 4 bases for V and 6 bases for J; bases not matched to a gene: 0. Germline V gene data show CDR1 as SNHLY and CDR2 as FYNNEI. The CDR3 has 13 residues. CDR3 region: CASSGTGAGELFF. In DNA form, the CDR3 reads TGTGCCAGCAGTGGGACAGGGGCCGGGGAGCTGTTTTTT.

The genes are TRBV7-9 and TRBJ2-3; TRBD1 agrees at 7 bases. V dropped 6 bases and J dropped 1; count of bases not matched to a gene: 7. Per germline, CDR1 SEHNR and CDR2 FQNEAQ (reference sequence). This CDR3 is 15 amino acids long. DNA of the CDR3: TGTGCCAGCAGTCCTACAGGGGCAGGCACAGATACGCAGTATTTT. Translated: CASSPTGAGTDTQYF.

This chain joins TRBV7-9 and TRBJ2-3, with 9 bases that match TRBD2. The germline gives CDR1 SEHNR, CDR2 FQNEAQ (reference sequence). This CDR3 is 16 amino acids long. V shed 0 bases and J 3 bases; nucleotides not matched to a gene: 4. Here the CDR3 reads CASSLARGGWTDTQYF. In DNA form, the CDR3 reads TGTGCCAGCAGCTTAGCGCGGGGGGGTTGGACAGATACGCAGTATTTT.